In its sample, the clone carrying this T cell receptor beta chain was seen a few times. The target antigen is unknown. The sample belongs to a study of beta chain features in type 1 diabetes. Study-level points and caveats: Patients and controls would share equally any PCR tilt toward shorter templates. Patients with Type 1 diabetes showed moderately but significantly shorter TCRB CDR3s in all four CD4+ subsets. cDNA-based reads could over-represent cells with high TCR expression.

Expressed TCRB transcripts were sequenced because the entire RNA isolate underwent reverse transcription. An average of about 3.57 million reads was obtained for naive, central memory and regulatory T cell samples. TCRdb's copy holds only in-frame clones and misses some; the assay was immunoSEQ multiplex PCR. The sample holds roughly 50,000 clones; roughly 39% are singletons and the top ten take approximately 1.4%. The germline gives CDR1 MNHNY, CDR2 SVGAGI (reference sequence). This CDR3 is built from 13 residues. V shed 6 bases and J shed 2 bases, with 10 bases lying between them. The J gene is TRBJ1-1, the V gene TRBV6-6, with D perhaps TRBD1 (6 bases). The TCR originated in a man younger than 40 with type 1 diabetes. Source material: Tregs from blood. CDR3 residues: CASSTQGNTEAFF. The CDR3 nucleotides read TGTGCCAGCAGCACACAGGGTAACACTGAAGCTTTCTTT.